The 3 T cell receptor beta chains reported below all come from one sample, sequenced in a study of identical twins (dated by TCRdb to the mid-2010s). Library preparation used 5' RACE. Reads for this sample came from an Illumina HiSeq 2000. TCRdb's own reprocessing of the public reads used fastp at Q25 and MiXCR and kept productive beta chains. Every CDR3 protein is listed once, alongside the most common genes and DNA of its rows. This sample lists about 890,000 distinct CDR3 sequences; around an eighth were detected once. Around 1.6% of the sample goes to the ten largest clones. The sample also formed part of further work on yellow fever vaccine responses in identical twins.

Specimen: PBMCs. These receptor sequences come from a woman aged 18-30 years in good health.

The CDR3 sequence: CASSQTDRVSGELFF. CDR3 DNA sequence: TGTGCCAGCAGCCAAACGGACAGGGTGTCCGGGGAGCTGTTTTTT. The chain carries TRBV3-1 and TRBJ2-2; 8 nucleotides line up with TRBD1. CDR3 size: 15 residues. Unmatched junction bases numbered 5, after V lost 2 bases and J lost 6 bases. From germline, CDR1 is LGHDT and CDR2 YNNKEL (reference sequence).

For the CDR3, the DNA is TGTGCCAGCAGCGTAGGTCCCTCCGGGACTATTAATGAAAAACTGTTTTTT. It specifies CASSVGPSGTINEKLFF. The V and J genes are TRBV9 and TRBJ1-4; D perhaps matches TRBD1 (5 bases). This CDR3 is 17 amino acids long. V gave up 0 bases and J gave up 4 bases, with 16 bases separating them. Germline assignment: CDR1 SGDLS and CDR2 YYNGEE.

This clonotype was observed a handful of times. The V gene is TRBV13, the J gene TRBJ2-3; 7 bases align to TRBD1. The ends lost 5 bases at V and 3 bases at J; junction bases unmatched: 11. Germline CDR1 is PRHDT and CDR2 is FYEKMQ (reference sequence). The CDR3 is 16 residues long. The CDR3 loop reads CASSDVQGNETDTQYF. Written as DNA, the CDR3 is TGTGCCAGCAGCGACGTACAGGGGAACGAGACAGATACGCAGTATTTT.